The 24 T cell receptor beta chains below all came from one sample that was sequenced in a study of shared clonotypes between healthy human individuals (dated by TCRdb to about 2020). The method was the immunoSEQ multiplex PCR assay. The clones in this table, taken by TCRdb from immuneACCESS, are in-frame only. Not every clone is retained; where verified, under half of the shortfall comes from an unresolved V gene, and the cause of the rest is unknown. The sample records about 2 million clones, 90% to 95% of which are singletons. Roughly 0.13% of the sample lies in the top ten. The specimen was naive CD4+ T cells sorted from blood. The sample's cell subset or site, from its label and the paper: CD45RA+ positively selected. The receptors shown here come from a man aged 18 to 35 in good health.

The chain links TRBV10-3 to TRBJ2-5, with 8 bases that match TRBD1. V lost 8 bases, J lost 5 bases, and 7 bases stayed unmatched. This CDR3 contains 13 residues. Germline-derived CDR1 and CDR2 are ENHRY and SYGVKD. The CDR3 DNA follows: TGTGCCATCGGACAGGGCTCGAAGGAGACCCAGTACTTC. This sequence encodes CAIGQGSKETQYF.

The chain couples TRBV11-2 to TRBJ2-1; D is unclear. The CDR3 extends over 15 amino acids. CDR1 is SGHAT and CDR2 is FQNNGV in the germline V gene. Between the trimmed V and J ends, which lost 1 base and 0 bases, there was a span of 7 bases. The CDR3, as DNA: TGTGCCAGCAGCTTAGGGTCGCCCTCCTACAATGAGCAGTTCTTC. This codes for CASSLGSPSYNEQFF. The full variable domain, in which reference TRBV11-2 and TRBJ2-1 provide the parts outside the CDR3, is EAGVAQSPRYKIIEKRQSVAFWCNPISGHATLYWYQQILGQGPKLLIQFQNNGVVDDSQLPKDRFSAERLKGVDSTLKIQPAKLEDSAVYLCASSLGSPSYNEQFFGPGTRLTVL.

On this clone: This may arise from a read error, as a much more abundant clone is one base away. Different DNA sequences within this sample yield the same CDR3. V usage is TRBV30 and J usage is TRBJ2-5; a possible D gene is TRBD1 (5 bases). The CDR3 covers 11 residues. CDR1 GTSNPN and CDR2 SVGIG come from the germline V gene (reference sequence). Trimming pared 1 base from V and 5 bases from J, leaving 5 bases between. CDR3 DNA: TGTGCCTGGAGTGCAGGGGAGACCCAGTACTTC. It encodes CAWSAGETQYF.

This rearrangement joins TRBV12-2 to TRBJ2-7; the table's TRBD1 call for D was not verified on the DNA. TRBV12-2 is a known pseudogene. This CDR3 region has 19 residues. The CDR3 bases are TGTGCAAGTCGCTTAGATTCCTTCCTGGGACAGGGGCTGTTCTACGAGCAGTACTTC. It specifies CASRLDSFLGQGLFYEQYF.

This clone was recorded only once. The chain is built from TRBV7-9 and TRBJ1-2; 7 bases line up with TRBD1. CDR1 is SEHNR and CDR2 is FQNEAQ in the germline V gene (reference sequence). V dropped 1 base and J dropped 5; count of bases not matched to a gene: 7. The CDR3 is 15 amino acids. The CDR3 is CASSLVLGQAYGYTF. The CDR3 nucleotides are TGTGCCAGCAGCTTAGTTTTAGGACAGGCGTATGGCTACACCTTC.

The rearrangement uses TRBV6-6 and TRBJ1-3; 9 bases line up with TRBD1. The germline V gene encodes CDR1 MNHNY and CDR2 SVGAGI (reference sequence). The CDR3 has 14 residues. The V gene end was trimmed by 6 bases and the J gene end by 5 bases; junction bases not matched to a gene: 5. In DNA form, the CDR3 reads TGTGCCAGCAGCCGGGACAGGGAACGAAACACCATATATTTT. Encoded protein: CASSRDRERNTIYF.

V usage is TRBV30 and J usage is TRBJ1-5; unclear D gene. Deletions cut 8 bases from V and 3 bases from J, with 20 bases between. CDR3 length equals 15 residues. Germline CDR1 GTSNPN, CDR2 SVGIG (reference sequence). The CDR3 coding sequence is TGTGCCGGGCGGCCCGGGCCCCTCGTCAATCAGCCCCAGCATTTT. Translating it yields CAGRPGPLVNQPQHF.

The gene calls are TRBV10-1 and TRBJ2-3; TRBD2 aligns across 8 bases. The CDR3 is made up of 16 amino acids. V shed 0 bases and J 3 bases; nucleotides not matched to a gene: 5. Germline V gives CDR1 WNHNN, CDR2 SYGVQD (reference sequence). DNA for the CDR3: TGCGCCAGCAGTGAGTCGGGCTCGGGAGGGACAGATACGCAGTATTTT. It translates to CASSESGSGGTDTQYF.

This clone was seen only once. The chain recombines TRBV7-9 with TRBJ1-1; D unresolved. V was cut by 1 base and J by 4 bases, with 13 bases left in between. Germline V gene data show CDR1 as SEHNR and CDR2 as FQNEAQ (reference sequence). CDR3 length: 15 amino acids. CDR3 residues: CASSLDQVMTTEAFF. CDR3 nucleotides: TGTGCCAGCAGCTTAGATCAGGTTATGACCACTGAAGCTTTCTTT.

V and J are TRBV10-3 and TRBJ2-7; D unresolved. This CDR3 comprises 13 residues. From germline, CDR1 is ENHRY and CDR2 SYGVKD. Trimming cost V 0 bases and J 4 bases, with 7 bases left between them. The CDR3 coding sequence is TGTGCCATCAGTGAGTCCGAGAGTTACGAGCAGTACTTC. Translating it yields CAISESESYEQYF.

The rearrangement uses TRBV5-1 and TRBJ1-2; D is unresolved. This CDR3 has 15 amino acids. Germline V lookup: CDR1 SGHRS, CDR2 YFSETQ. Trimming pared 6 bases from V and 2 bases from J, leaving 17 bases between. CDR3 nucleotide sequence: TGCGCCAGCAAGCTACGTACGGAGCCGAACTATGGCTACACCTTC. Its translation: CASKLRTEPNYGYTF. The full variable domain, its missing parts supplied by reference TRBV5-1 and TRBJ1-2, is KAGVTQTPRYLIKTRGQQVTLSCSPISGHRSVSWYQQTPGQGLQFLFEYFSETQRNKGNFPGRFSGRQFSNSRSEMNVSTLELGDSALYLCASKLRTEPNYGYTFGSGTRLTVV.

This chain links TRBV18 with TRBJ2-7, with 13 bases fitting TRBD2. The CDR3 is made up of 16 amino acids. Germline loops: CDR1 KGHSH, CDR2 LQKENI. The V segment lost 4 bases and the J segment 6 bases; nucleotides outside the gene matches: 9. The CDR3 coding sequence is TGTGCCAGCTCACGCGACCGAGGACTAGCGGGGGTCGAGCAGTACTTC. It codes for CASSRDRGLAGVEQYF.

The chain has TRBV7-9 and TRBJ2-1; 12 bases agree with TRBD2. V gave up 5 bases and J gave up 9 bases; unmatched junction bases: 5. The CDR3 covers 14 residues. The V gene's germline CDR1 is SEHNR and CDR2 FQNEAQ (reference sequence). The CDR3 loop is CASSRLAGVSEQFF. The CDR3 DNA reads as TGTGCCAGCAGCCGACTAGCGGGAGTAAGTGAGCAGTTCTTC. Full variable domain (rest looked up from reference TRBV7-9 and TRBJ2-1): DTGVSQNPRHKITKRGQNVTFRCDPISEHNRLYWYRQTLGQGPEFLTYFQNEAQLEKSRLLSDRFSAERPKGSFSTLEIQRTEQGDSAMYLCASSRLAGVSEQFFGPGTRLTVL.

The CDR3 protein is CASSFYKGFVMGYTF. CDR3 in DNA: TGTGCCAGCAGCTTTTACAAAGGGTTTGTCATGGGCTACACCTTC. J is TRBJ1-2 and V is TRBV5-6; D uncertain. The CDR3 is 15 amino acids. Trimming shortened V by 2 bases and J by 8 bases, and 19 bases separated the two germline ends. The germline CDR1 and CDR2 sequences are SGHDT and YYEEEE. The full variable domain, rest sourced from reference TRBV5-6 and TRBJ1-2, is DAGVTQSPTHLIKTRGQQVTLRCSPKSGHDTVSWYQQALGQGPQFIFQYYEEEERQRGNFPDRFSGHQFPNYSSELNVNALLLGDSALYLCASSFYKGFVMGYTFGSGTRLTVV.

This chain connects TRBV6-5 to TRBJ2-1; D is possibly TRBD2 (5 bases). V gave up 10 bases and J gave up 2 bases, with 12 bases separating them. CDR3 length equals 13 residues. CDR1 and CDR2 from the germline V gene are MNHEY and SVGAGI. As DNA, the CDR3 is TGTGCCACCCGGAGGAGTACCTACAATGAGCAGTTCTTC. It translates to CATRRSTYNEQFF.

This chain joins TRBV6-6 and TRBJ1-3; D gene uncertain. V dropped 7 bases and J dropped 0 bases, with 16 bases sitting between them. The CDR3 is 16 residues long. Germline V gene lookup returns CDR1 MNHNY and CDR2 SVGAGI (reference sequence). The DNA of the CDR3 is TGTGCCAGCACCGAAAGAACACCGGACTCTGGAAACACCATATATTTT. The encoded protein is CASTERTPDSGNTIYF.

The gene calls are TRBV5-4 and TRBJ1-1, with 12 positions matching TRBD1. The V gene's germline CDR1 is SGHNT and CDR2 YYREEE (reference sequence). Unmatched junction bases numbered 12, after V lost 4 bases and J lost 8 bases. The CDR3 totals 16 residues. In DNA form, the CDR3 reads TGTGCCAGCAGCATAGGAGGGGACAGGGGGCAATTGGAAGCTTTCTTT. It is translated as CASSIGGDRGQLEAFF. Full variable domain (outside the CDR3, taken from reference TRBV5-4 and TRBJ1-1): ETGVTQSPTHLIKTRGQQVTLRCSSQSGHNTVSWYQQALGQGPQFIFQYYREEENGRGNFPPRFSGLQFPNYSSELNVNALELDDSALYLCASSIGGDRGQLEAFFGQGTRLTVV.

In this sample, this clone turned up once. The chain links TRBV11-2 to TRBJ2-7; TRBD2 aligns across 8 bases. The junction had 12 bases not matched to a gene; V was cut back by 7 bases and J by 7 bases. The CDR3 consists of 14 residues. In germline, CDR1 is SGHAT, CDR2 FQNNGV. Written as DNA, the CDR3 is TGTGCCAGCATCACTAGCGGAAAGTACGGGGAGCAGTACTTC. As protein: CASITSGKYGEQYF.

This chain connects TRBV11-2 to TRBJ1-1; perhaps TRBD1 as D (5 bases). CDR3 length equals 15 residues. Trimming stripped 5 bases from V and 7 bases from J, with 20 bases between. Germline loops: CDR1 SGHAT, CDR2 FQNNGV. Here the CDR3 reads CASSGGGSLGIEAFF. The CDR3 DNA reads TGTGCCAGCAGCGGGGGAGGAAGCCTGGGAATTGAAGCTTTCTTT.

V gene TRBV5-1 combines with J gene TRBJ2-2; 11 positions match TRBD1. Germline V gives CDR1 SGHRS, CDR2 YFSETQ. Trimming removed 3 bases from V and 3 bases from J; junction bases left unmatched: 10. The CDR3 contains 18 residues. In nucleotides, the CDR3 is TGCGCCAGCAGCTGGACCGGGACAGGGGGTTTTGACACCGGGGAGCTGTTTTTT. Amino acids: CASSWTGTGGFDTGELFF. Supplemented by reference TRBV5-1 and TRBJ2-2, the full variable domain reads KAGVTQTPRYLIKTRGQQVTLSCSPISGHRSVSWYQQTPGQGLQFLFEYFSETQRNKGNFPGRFSGRQFSNSRSEMNVSTLELGDSALYLCASSWTGTGGFDTGELFFGEGSRLTVL.

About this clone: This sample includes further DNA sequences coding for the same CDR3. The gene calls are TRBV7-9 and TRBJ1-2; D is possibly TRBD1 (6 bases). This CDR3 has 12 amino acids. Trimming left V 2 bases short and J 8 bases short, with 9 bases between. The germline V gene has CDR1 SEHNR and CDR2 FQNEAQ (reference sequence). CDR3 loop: CASSLSGDGYTF. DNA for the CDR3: TGTGCCAGCAGCTTATCAGGGGACGGCTACACCTTC.

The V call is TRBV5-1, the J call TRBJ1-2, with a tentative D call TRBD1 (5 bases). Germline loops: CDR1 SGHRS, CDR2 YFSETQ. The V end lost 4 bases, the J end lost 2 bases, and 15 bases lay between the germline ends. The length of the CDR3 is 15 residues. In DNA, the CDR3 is TGCGCCAGCAGCGGCGGGACCGGACGAAACTATGGCTACACCTTC. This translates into CASSGGTGRNYGYTF. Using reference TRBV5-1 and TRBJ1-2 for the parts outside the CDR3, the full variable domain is KAGVTQTPRYLIKTRGQQVTLSCSPISGHRSVSWYQQTPGQGLQFLFEYFSETQRNKGNFPGRFSGRQFSNSRSEMNVSTLELGDSALYLCASSGGTGRNYGYTFGSGTRLTVV.

CDR3 bases: TGCAGCGTTGAATGGAGATTGAACACTGAAGCTTTCTTT. Protein: CSVEWRLNTEAFF. The rearrangement uses TRBV29-1 and TRBJ1-1; D ambiguous. This CDR3 is 13 amino acids long. V was pared by 2 bases and J by 0 bases, with 7 bases between. Germline lookup yields CDR1 SQVTM and CDR2 ANQGSEA.

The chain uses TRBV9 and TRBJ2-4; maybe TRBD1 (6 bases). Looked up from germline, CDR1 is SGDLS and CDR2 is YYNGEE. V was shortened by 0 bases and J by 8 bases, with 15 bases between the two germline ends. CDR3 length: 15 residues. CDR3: CASSVDQGLGDIQYF. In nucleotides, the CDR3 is TGTGCCAGCAGCGTAGATCAGGGGCTCGGGGACATTCAGTACTTC.